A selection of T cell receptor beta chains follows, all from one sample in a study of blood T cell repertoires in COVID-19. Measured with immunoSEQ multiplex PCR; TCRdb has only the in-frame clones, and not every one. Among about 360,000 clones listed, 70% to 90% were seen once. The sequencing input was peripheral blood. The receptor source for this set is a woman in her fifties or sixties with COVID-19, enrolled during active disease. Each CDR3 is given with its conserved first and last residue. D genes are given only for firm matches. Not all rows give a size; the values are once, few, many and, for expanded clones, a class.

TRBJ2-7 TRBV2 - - CASISEIYEQYF TGTGCCAGCATAAGTGAGATATACGAGCAGTACTTC
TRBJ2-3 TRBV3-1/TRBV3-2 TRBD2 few CASGVSGSADTQYF TGTGCCAGCGGAGTTAGCGGGTCGGCAGATACGCAGTATTTT
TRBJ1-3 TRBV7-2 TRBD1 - CASSLAGTGGNTIYF TGTGCCAGCAGCTTAGCCGGGACAGGGGGAAACACCATATATTTT
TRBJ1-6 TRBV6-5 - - CASSYTSIYYNSPLHF TGTGCCAGCAGTTACACCTCTATTTACTATAATTCACCCCTCCACTTT
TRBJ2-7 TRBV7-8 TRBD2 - CASSLVAGAYEQYF TGTGCCAGCAGCTTAGTAGCGGGGGCCTACGAGCAGTACTTC
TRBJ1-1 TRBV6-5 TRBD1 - CASSWTGGNTEAFF TGTGCCAGCAGCTGGACAGGGGGCAACACTGAAGCTTTCTTT
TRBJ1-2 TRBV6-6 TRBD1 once CASSYSDRAGGYTF TGTGCCAGCAGTTACAGCGACAGGGCCGGTGGCTACACCTTC
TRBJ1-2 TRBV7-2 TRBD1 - CASSLGWGQGAGYGYTF TGTGCCAGCAGCTTGGGATGGGGACAGGGGGCCGGGTATGGCTACACCTTC
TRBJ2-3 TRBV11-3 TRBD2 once CASSLDGGAGDTQYF TGTGCCAGCAGCTTAGACGGGGGGGCCGGAGATACGCAGTATTTT
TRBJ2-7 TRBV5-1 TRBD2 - CASSLGLAGVYEQYF TGCGCCAGCAGCTTGGGACTAGCGGGGGTGTACGAGCAGTACTTC
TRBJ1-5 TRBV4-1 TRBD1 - CASSQRGSQGTPQHF TGCGCCAGCAGCCAACGGGGGTCACAGGGGACGCCCCAGCATTTT
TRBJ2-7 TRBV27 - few CASSFRGRYEQYF TGTGCCAGCAGTTTTCGGGGGAGGTACGAGCAGTACTTC
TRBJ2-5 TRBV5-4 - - CASSLEAAGETQYF TGTGCCAGCAGCTTGGAGGCGGCGGGGGAGACCCAGTACTTC
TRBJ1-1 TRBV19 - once CASSMGVTGWRTEAFF TGTGCCAGTAGTATGGGGGTTACAGGGTGGAGAACTGAAGCTTTCTTT
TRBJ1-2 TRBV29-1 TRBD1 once CSARTGVYGYTF TGCAGCGCTCGGACAGGGGTCTATGGCTACACCTTC
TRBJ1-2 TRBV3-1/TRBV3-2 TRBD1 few CASSRRDTGVGGYTF TGTGCCAGCAGCCGTCGGGATACAGGGGTGGGTGGCTACACCTTC
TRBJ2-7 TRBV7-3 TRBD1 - CASSVTGTVYEQYF TGTGCCAGCAGCGTTACCGGGACAGTTTACGAGCAGTACTTC
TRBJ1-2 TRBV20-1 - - CSARYGGYTF TGCAGTGCTAGATACGGTGGCTACACCTTC
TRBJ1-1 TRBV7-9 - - CASSPFQTGNTEAFF TGTGCCAGCAGCCCATTTCAGACAGGGAACACTGAAGCTTTCTTT
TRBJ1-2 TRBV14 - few CASSQDRASYGYTF TGTGCCAGCAGCCAAGATCGAGCTAGCTATGGCTACACCTTC
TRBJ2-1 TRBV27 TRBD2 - CASSPWASGFDEQFF TGTGCCAGCAGTCCTTGGGCTAGCGGTTTCGATGAGCAGTTCTTC
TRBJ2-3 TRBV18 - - CASSLGEGDRTDTQYF TGTGCCAGCTCACTAGGGGAGGGGGACCGCACAGATACGCAGTATTTT
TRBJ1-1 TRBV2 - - CATQWGGQNTEAFF TGTGCCACCCAATGGGGGGGTCAAAACACTGAAGCTTTCTTT
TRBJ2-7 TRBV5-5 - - CASSSGTWGEQYF TGTGCCAGCAGCTCCGGGACTTGGGGCGAGCAGTACTTC
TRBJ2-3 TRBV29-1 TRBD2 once CSASGGARVTDTQYF TGCAGCGCTAGCGGGGGGGCCAGGGTCACAGATACGCAGTATTTT
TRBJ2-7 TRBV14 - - CASGGGVYEQYF TGTGCCAGTGGAGGCGGCGTTTACGAGCAGTACTTC
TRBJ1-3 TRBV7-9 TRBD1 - CASSPDRGGNTIYF TGTGCCAGCAGCCCAGACAGGGGTGGAAACACCATATATTTT
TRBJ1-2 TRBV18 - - CASSRNRGEENYGYTF TGTGCCAGCTCACGTAACCGGGGGGAGGAAAACTATGGCTACACCTTC
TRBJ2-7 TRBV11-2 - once CASSLAQVRDEQYF TGTGCCAGCAGCTTAGCACAGGTTAGGGACGAGCAGTACTTC
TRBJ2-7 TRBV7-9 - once CASSLDLSEQYF TGTGCCAGCAGCTTAGATCTATCCGAGCAGTACTTC
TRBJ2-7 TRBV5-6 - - CASSLGALGPNEQYF TGTGCCAGCAGCTTGGGTGCGCTTGGTCCCAACGAGCAGTACTTC
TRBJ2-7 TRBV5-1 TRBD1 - CASSLVDRGSYEQYF TGCGCCAGCAGCTTGGTGGACAGGGGGTCCTACGAGCAGTACTTC
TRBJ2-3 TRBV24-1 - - CATSDWQHTQYF TGTGCCACCAGTGACTGGCAACATACGCAGTATTTT
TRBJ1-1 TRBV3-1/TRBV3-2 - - CASSQGSREEKTEAFF TGTGCCAGCAGCCAAGGATCGAGGGAGGAGAAGACTGAAGCTTTCTTT
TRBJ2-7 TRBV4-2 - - CASSQDLGQGGPLSYEQYF TGTGCCAGCAGCCAAGATTTAGGGCAGGGGGGTCCCCTCTCCTACGAGCAGTACTTC
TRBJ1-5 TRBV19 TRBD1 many CASTWDSLNQPQHF TGTGCCAGTACCTGGGACAGCCTCAATCAGCCCCAGCATTTT
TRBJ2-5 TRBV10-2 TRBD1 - CATFTGEETQYF TGCGCCACCTTTACAGGGGAAGAGACCCAGTACTTC
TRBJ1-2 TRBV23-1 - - CASSQRTGYNYGYTF TGCGCCAGCAGTCAGAGGACGGGATACAACTATGGCTACACCTTC
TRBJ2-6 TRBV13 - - CASSLPTSGANVLTF TGTGCCAGCAGCTTACCAACATCTGGGGCCAACGTCCTGACTTTC
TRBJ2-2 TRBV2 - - CASSARQLTNTGELFF TGTGCCAGCAGCGCCCGACAGTTAACGAACACCGGGGAGCTGTTTTTT
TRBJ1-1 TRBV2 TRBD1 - CASSYLQGATTEAFF TGTGCCAGCAGTTATCTACAGGGGGCGACCACTGAAGCTTTCTTT
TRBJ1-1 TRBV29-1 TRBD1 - CSVNRGRTEAFF TGCAGCGTCAATAGGGGGCGTACTGAAGCTTTCTTT